This record concerns one TCR beta chain sequence. This clonotype was counted ten times or more. Its antigen specificity is not known. No quality values exist for individual bases; no much larger clone is one base distant. The data were obtained in a study of T cells after yellow fever vaccination (dated by TCRdb to the late 2010s). Study-wide context: Libraries from fractions with low cell numbers were prepared with the SMART-Seq v4 Ultra Low Input RNA kit. Bulk TCR alpha and beta repertoires were sequenced longitudinally to track T-cell clones before and after primary and booster YFV17D yellow fever vaccination. The cohort comprised two healthy male donors, one aged 18 to 30 and one aged 30 to 40 years. Blood was collected at multiple timepoints before and after primary and secondary immunization, and bulk PBMC replicates and cell subsets were isolated. Summary of the overall study and its limitations: A small share of clonotypes occurred in both CD4 and CD8 compartments, likely arising from convergent recombination. Compared with the primary T-cell response, the secondary T-cell response was weaker but faster, peaking on day 5 rather than day 15. Because abundant contaminating clonotypes from the bulk population could be contained in FACS-sorted repertoires, computational filtering was required. Because only a couple of donors were included in the study, the extent to which the findings can be generalized is limited. Most clones expanded after primary vaccination (roughly 96% of CD4 and around nine tenths of CD8) were re-detected after the booster, suggesting that broad memory maintenance occurred.

These reads were obtained on an Illumina NovaSeq 6000. TCR cDNA was synthesized by 5'RACE template switching, through which a universal primer site and unique molecular identifiers were introduced. Priming of cDNA synthesis was performed from both the TCR alpha and TCR beta constant segments. Library amplification used two PCR steps, and the second PCR step added sample barcodes and sequencing adapters. Sequencing of the libraries was done on either Illumina HiSeq 2500 (2x100 bp) or NovaSeq (2x150 bp). On the study's bioinformatics: Reads were demultiplexed and collapsed into UMI consensus sequences with MIGEC, and V(D)J alignment was performed with MiXCR. Clonotypes responding to the vaccine were identified with edgeR on replicate PBMC samples, with the criteria of FDR below 0.01 and a log2 fold change above 5 up to day 15. CD4 or CD8 identity was assigned to each bulk clonotype according to whether the clonotype was present at higher abundance in the sequenced CD4 repertoire or the sequenced CD8 repertoire. TCRdb handled the public reads itself, with Q25 trimming in fastp and clone calling in MiXCR, and kept productive beta chains. When rows share a CDR3 protein, they turn into one entry using the most common DNA and genes. The V and J calls were not made by the authors but by TCRdb's processing. For this sample the table gives 300,000 to 350,000 distinct CDR3 sequences, of which approximately 4.5% were detected only once. The ten largest clones represent approximately 19% of the sample.

The treatment or condition label here, explained by the study, means: live attenuated yellow fever vaccine strain. At each blood-draw timepoint, two biological replicates of bulk PBMCs were collected. PBMCs were isolated from peripheral blood using a standard Ficoll-Paque protocol. TriZol was used to extract RNA from bulk PBMCs, from CD4 and CD8 fractions, and from dextramer-positive and dextramer-negative fractions. Taken from the germline V gene (reference sequence), the CDR1 and CDR2 loops are DFQATT and SNEGSKA. From its cysteine to its phenylalanine, the CDR3 spans 13 amino acids. Only the CDR3 DNA is retained, 39 bases long and in frame from the first base. Unmatched junction bases come to 9, with V trimmed by 5 bases and J by 7 bases.

Sequencing was performed on PBMCs, taken 15 days after the yellow fever booster vaccination. The chain joins TRBV20-1 to TRBJ1-1; 8 bases in between match TRBD1. The TCR comes from a man between 18 and 35 years old who received the YFV17D yellow fever vaccine. The DNA reads as follows: TGCAGTGCTTCGCAGGGGGCGCGAGGTGAAGCTTTCTTT. Protein translation: CSASQGARGEAFF.